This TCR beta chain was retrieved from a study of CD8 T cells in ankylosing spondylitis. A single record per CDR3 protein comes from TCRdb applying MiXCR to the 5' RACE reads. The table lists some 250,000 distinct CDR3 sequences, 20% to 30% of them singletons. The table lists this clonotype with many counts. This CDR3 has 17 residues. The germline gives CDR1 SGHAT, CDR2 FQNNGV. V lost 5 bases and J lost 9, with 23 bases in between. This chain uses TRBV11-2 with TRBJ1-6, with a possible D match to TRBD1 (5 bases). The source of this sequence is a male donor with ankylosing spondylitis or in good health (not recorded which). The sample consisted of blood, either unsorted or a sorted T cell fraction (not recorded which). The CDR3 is CASSQPQGGGLGSPLHF. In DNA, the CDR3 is TGTGCCAGCAGCCAACCCCAGGGAGGAGGTCTAGGTTCACCCCTCCACTTT.